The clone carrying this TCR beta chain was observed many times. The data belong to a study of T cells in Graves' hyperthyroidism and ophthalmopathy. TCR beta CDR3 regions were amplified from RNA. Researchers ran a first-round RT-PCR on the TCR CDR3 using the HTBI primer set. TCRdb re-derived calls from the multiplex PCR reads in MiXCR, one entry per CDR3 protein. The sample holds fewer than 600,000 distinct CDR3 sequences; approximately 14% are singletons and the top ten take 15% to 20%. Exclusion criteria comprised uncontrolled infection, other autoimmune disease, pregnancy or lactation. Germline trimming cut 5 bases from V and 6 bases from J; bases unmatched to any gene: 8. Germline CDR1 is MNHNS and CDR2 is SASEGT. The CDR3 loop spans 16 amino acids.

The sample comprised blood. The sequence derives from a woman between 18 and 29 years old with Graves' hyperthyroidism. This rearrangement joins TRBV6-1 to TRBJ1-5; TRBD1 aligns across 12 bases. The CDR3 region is CASSKGQGAPVQPQHF. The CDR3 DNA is TGTGCCAGCAGTAAGGGACAGGGGGCGCCGGTTCAGCCCCAGCATTTT.